This entry lists 28 T cell receptor beta chains sequenced from one sample in a study of blood T cell repertoires in COVID-19. The repertoire was sequenced with immunoSEQ multiplex PCR; TCRdb's copy has only in-frame clones and lacks some. The sample includes 150,000 to 200,000 clones, about 89% seen only once; the top ten take roughly 0.77%. Material for sequencing was PBMCs or T cells enriched from blood (not recorded which). The receptor source for this set is a woman aged 18-35 years who had recovered from COVID-19.

The J gene is TRBJ2-5, the V gene TRBV28, with 9 positions matching TRBD2. V lost 3 bases to trimming and J lost 4 bases; unmatched junction nucleotides: 9. CDR1 and CDR2 (germline): MDHEN, SYDVKM. The CDR3 contains 16 residues. CDR3 DNA: TGTGCCAGCAGTTTTTATTTAGCGGGAGAAGGAGAGACCCAGTACTTC. Protein sequence: CASSFYLAGEGETQYF.

V usage is TRBV5-1 and J usage is TRBJ2-7; D may be TRBD2 (6 bases). Trimming left V 4 bases short and J 0 bases short, with 14 bases between. The germline V gene encodes CDR1 SGHRS and CDR2 YFSETQ. The CDR3 length is 15 residues. CDR3 coding DNA: TGCGCCAGCAGCCAACTTCTGACTAGCTCCTACGAGCAGTACTTC. It yields the protein CASSQLLTSSYEQYF.

This clone was observed once. The chain is built from TRBV7-9 and TRBJ2-5, with 13 bases matching TRBD2. Germline V gives CDR1 SEHNR, CDR2 FQNEAQ (reference sequence). Trimming took 5 bases from V and 9 from J; bases not matched to a gene: 9. The CDR3 sequence is 15 residues long. CDR3 nucleotides: TGTGCCAGCAGCCTCTCGTCGGGACTAGCGGGGTCCCAGTACTTC. Its protein product is CASSLSSGLAGSQYF.

CDR3 nucleotide sequence: TGTGCCAGCTCACCATCAGCGGGAGAAGAGACCCAGTACTTC. Amino acids: CASSPSAGEETQYF. The V gene is TRBV18, the J gene TRBJ2-5; 8 bases line up with TRBD2. V was clipped by 2 bases and J by 3 bases; unmatched bases: 2. CDR3 size: 14 residues. Germline V gene data show CDR1 as KGHSH and CDR2 as LQKENI.

This sequence joins TRBV18 and TRBJ1-4, with TRBD1 identical over 9 bases. The ends lost 3 bases at V and 4 bases at J; junction bases unmatched: 3. CDR1 and CDR2 (germline): KGHSH, LQKENI. The CDR3 covers 15 residues. The CDR3, as DNA: TGTGCCAGCTCACCCGGACAGGGGATTAATGAAAAACTGTTTTTT. Translating it yields CASSPGQGINEKLFF.

The chain carries TRBV3-1 (or the pseudogene TRBV3-2) and TRBJ2-3; 7 nucleotides match TRBD1. J gave up 6 bases and V 0 bases, and 12 bases lay outside the gene matches. CDR1 and CDR2 (germline): LGHDT, YNNKEL (reference sequence). The CDR3 extends over 17 amino acids. CDR3 in DNA: TGTGCCAGCAGCCAAGAACCCGGGGACAGCCGTGGGGATACGCAGTATTTT. It encodes CASSQEPGDSRGDTQYF.

This clone appeared a single time. This chain joins TRBV27 and TRBJ2-5; perhaps TRBD2 as D (7 bases). The V gene lost 6 bases and the J gene lost 2 bases, with 19 bases spanning the gap. Germline V lookup: CDR1 MNHEY, CDR2 SMNVEV (reference sequence). This CDR3 contains 16 residues. This CDR3 is CASSLTAGHQQETQYF. The DNA of the CDR3 is TGTGCCAGCAGCCTAACAGCGGGACACCAGCAAGAGACCCAGTACTTC.

The rearrangement joins TRBV12-5 to TRBJ2-5; D not resolved. CDR3 length equals 13 residues. Trimming cost V 5 bases and J 5 bases, with 12 bases left between them. In germline, CDR1 is LGHNT, CDR2 FRNRAP. This CDR3 is CASGPARRETQYF. The CDR3 DNA reads as TGTGCTAGTGGTCCAGCGCGCCGTGAGACCCAGTACTTC.

The chain combines TRBV6-2 or TRBV6-3 with TRBJ2-7; 8 nucleotides agree with TRBD1. After removal of 5 bases from V and 6 bases from J, the junction contained 9 bases not matched to a gene. This CDR3 contains 14 residues. Per the germline V gene, CDR1 is MNHEY and CDR2 is SVGEGT. In nucleotides, the CDR3 is TGTGCCAGCAGTCCCGGACAGGGTCCGGGCGAGCAGTACTTC. Translating it yields CASSPGQGPGEQYF.

The chain carries TRBV5-4 and TRBJ2-1, with TRBD2 matching 7 bases. Germline assignment: CDR1 SGHNT and CDR2 YYREEE (reference sequence). This CDR3 region has 15 residues. Germline trimming cut 4 bases from V and 6 bases from J; bases unmatched to any gene: 10. CDR3 amino acids: CASSLDLSGGNEQFF. In DNA form, the CDR3 reads TGTGCCAGCAGCCTTGACCTATCGGGGGGCAATGAGCAGTTCTTC.

There are a few counts of this clone. The chain couples TRBV18 to TRBJ1-4; D unclear. V was pared by 5 bases and J by 0 bases, with 13 bases between. Germline CDR1 reads KGHSH; CDR2 reads LQKENI. This CDR3 is built from 16 residues. CDR3: CASSSKSRATNEKLFF. CDR3 DNA sequence: TGTGCCAGCTCATCAAAGAGTCGTGCAACTAATGAAAAACTGTTTTTT.

This chain uses TRBV30 with TRBJ2-2; D possibly corresponds to TRBD2 (6 bases). CDR3 size: 17 residues. CDR1 and CDR2 from the germline V gene are GTSNPN and SVGIG (reference sequence). V lost 0 bases and J 0 bases, leaving 14 bases between the germline ends. CDR3 nucleotides: TGTGCCTGGAGTGTCCATTGGGGACTGTCGAACACCGGGGAGCTGTTTTTT. Translated, it gives CAWSVHWGLSNTGELFF.

V gene TRBV5-8 combines with J gene TRBJ2-6; 9 bases line up with TRBD1. Germline CDR1 reads SGHTS; CDR2 reads YDEGEE. CDR3 length: 17 residues. V shed 0 bases and J 2 bases; nucleotides not matched to a gene: 3. CDR3 sequence: CASSLGTGGAGANVLTF. CDR3 coding DNA: TGTGCCAGCAGCTTGGGTACAGGGGGCGCTGGGGCCAACGTCCTGACTTTC.

This chain joins TRBV19 and TRBJ2-5; no clear D. Germline V gene sequence: CDR1 LNHDA, CDR2 SQIVND (reference sequence). The CDR3 spans 13 residues. V lost 6 bases and J 6 bases, leaving 14 bases between the germline ends. CDR3 DNA sequence: TGTGCCAGTAGCGCCCCTCCTAGGCAGACCCAGTACTTC. Its protein product is CASSAPPRQTQYF.

On this clone: At one end, the junction sequence differs from germline, possibly due to a read error. The V and J genes are TRBV25-1 and TRBJ2-3, with 8 bases fitting TRBD2. The germline gives CDR1 MGHDK, CDR2 SYGVNS. The CDR3 runs 14 residues. The CDR3 DNA reads TGTGCCAGCAGTGAATCCGGGAGGGCCCTCGTCCGGGATTTT. Translation gives CASSESGRALVRDF.

This clone was found once. The gene calls are TRBV13 and TRBJ2-1, with D tentatively TRBD1 (6 bases). The CDR3 totals 14 residues. Deletions cut 6 bases from V and 7 bases from J, with 16 bases between. Germline CDR1 and CDR2: PRHDT and FYEKMQ (reference sequence). The CDR3: CASREVGGSNEQFF. The DNA of the CDR3 is TGTGCCAGCAGGGAAGTAGGGGGTTCAAATGAGCAGTTCTTC.

This clone was seen a single time. This chain uses TRBV7-8 with TRBJ2-3; a weak D match, TRBD1 (6 bases). The CDR3 sequence is 16 residues long. Germline V CDR1 and CDR2: SGHVS, FQNEAQ. The germline V and J ends were trimmed by 1 base and 1 base, with 12 bases remaining between them. The CDR3 loop reads CASSLVRKGGTDTQYF. The CDR3, as DNA: TGTGCCAGCAGCTTAGTGCGGAAGGGGGGCACAGATACGCAGTATTTT.

CDR3 DNA: TGTGCCAGCAGCTTAGCGTTCGACTATGGCTACACCTTC. Translation gives CASSLAFDYGYTF. The rearrangement links TRBV11-2 to TRBJ1-2; D is unclear. The CDR3 runs 13 residues. Between the trimmed V and J ends, which lost 1 base and 3 bases, there was a span of 6 bases. Germline CDR1 reads SGHAT; CDR2 reads FQNNGV.

The chain joins TRBV28 to TRBJ1-5, with 7 bases matching TRBD1. This CDR3 comprises 14 residues. Trimming took 9 bases from V and 6 from J; bases not matched to a gene: 11. Germline CDR1 is MDHEN and CDR2 is SYDVKM. This chain's CDR3 is CASGGQGDLQPQHF. The CDR3 coding sequence is TGTGCCAGTGGTGGGCAGGGGGATCTTCAGCCCCAGCATTTT.

The rearrangement links TRBV5-4 to TRBJ2-3; 8 bases line up with TRBD1. Trimming cost V 1 base and J 4 bases; bases outside gene matches: 2. The CDR3 has 14 residues. CDR1 and CDR2 (germline): SGHNT, YYREEE (reference sequence). The CDR3 nucleotides are TGTGCCAGCAGCTTGCAGGGGGCCGCAGATACGCAGTATTTT. Translation: CASSLQGAADTQYF. Full variable domain (outside the CDR3, taken from reference TRBV5-4 and TRBJ2-3): ETGVTQSPTHLIKTRGQQVTLRCSSQSGHNTVSWYQQALGQGPQFIFQYYREEENGRGNFPPRFSGLQFPNYSSELNVNALELDDSALYLCASSLQGAADTQYFGPGTRLTVL.

This clone was counted a few times. The gene calls are TRBV27 and TRBJ1-2, with 7 bases fitting TRBD1. Trimming removed 2 bases from V and 5 bases from J; junction bases left unmatched: 8. Looked up from germline, CDR1 is MNHEY and CDR2 is SMNVEV (reference sequence). The CDR3 is made up of 15 amino acids. CDR3 in DNA: TGTGCCAGCAGTTTAGCCTTCGGGACAGTTTATGGCTACACCTTC. Protein sequence: CASSLAFGTVYGYTF.

This chain links TRBV4-1 with TRBJ2-2; 7 bases match TRBD2. This CDR3 is 15 amino acids long. Germline V gene data show CDR1 as MGHRA and CDR2 as YSYEKL. Trimming took 0 bases from V and 5 from J; bases not matched to a gene: 3. CDR3 sequence: CASSQEGGFTGELFF. In nucleotides, the CDR3 is TGCGCCAGCAGCCAAGAGGGGGGGTTTACCGGGGAGCTGTTTTTT.

The V call is TRBV29-1, the J call TRBJ2-7; tentative D call: TRBD1 (6 bases). Trimming removed 0 bases at V and 4 bases at J, with 10 bases between. This CDR3 has 13 amino acids. The germline V gene encodes CDR1 SQVTM and CDR2 ANQGSEA. The CDR3: CSVEEGHGYEQYF. CDR3 DNA: TGCAGCGTTGAAGAGGGACACGGGTACGAGCAGTACTTC.

The chain is built from TRBV4-3 and TRBJ2-3; 9 positions agree with TRBD2. Germline V lookup: CDR1 LGHNA, CDR2 YSLEER. The V and J ends lost 0 bases and 4 bases, in that order; junction bases with no gene match: 8. The CDR3 is 17 residues long. The chain's CDR3 is CASSQDPAGGQADTQYF. DNA of the CDR3: TGCGCCAGCAGCCAAGACCCAGCGGGAGGCCAGGCAGATACGCAGTATTTT.

The V and J genes are TRBV27 and TRBJ2-1; D possibly corresponds to TRBD2 (6 bases). The CDR3 runs 15 residues. The germline V and J ends were trimmed by 6 bases and 4 bases, with 16 bases remaining between them. Germline CDR1 is MNHEY and CDR2 is SMNVEV (reference sequence). CDR3 loop: CASSRLGPIYNEQFF. As DNA, the CDR3 is TGTGCCAGCAGCCGACTAGGTCCGATATACAATGAGCAGTTCTTC.

The gene calls are TRBV29-1 and TRBJ2-1; TRBD2 matches 10 bases. CDR1 is SQVTM, CDR2 ANQGSEA, per germline. The CDR3 loop spans 14 amino acids. With 5 bases clipped from V and 6 bases from J, the junction kept 7 bases outside the gene matches. The CDR3 sequence is CSVSLAGVGNEQFF. Here the CDR3 DNA reads TGCAGCGTTTCCCTAGCGGGAGTGGGCAATGAGCAGTTCTTC.

The rearrangement uses TRBV30 and TRBJ1-2, with TRBD1 matching over 8 bases. In germline, CDR1 is GTSNPN, CDR2 SVGIG (reference sequence). Germline trimming cut 3 bases from V and 4 bases from J; bases unmatched to any gene: 7. There are 14 residues in the CDR3. The CDR3 sequence is CAWRGLDRAYGYTF. The CDR3, as DNA: TGTGCCTGGAGGGGGCTGGACAGGGCCTATGGCTACACCTTC.

The chain recombines TRBV4-3 with TRBJ1-2; 8 nucleotides match TRBD1. V dropped 0 bases and J dropped 7; count of bases not matched to a gene: 7. Germline-derived CDR1 and CDR2 are LGHNA and YSLEER. This CDR3 has 15 amino acids. The CDR3 DNA reads TGCGCCAGCAGCCAAGAGGCCAGGGGGCGGATTGGCTACACCTTC. It translates to CASSQEARGRIGYTF.